This is a list of T cell receptor beta chains from one sample in a study of blood T cell repertoires in COVID-19. Profiled with immunoSEQ multiplex PCR; TCRdb holds only in-frame clones, not every one. The repertoire holds about 160,000 clones, over 80% seen once, with roughly a tenth in the top ten. Sequences were obtained from peripheral blood. The receptor set was obtained from a woman of 80 years or more with active or convalescent COVID-19. Each CDR3 is given with its conserved first and last residue. D genes are given only for firm matches. Clone size is not always given. Where it is, it says once, few, many or a class for expanded clones.

abundance,j_gene,v_gene,d_gene,CDR3nt,CDR3aa
once,TRBJ1-1,TRBV3-1/TRBV3-2,-,TGTGCCAGCAGCCAAGAACGAGGGTCCCGAGGTACTGAAGCTTTCTTT,CASSQERGSRGTEAFF
once,TRBJ2-1,TRBV27,-,TGTGCCAGCAGTCCAGCAGGCGTTTACAATGAGCAGTTCTTC,CASSPAGVYNEQFF
many,TRBJ1-2,TRBV30,-,TGTGCCCGAGACAGGCGAGGCTATGGCTACACCTTC,CARDRRGYGYTF
-,TRBJ1-1,TRBV29-1,-,TGCAGCGTTGGTTTCAGGGGTTCCACTGAAGCTTTCTTT,CSVGFRGSTEAFF
-,TRBJ1-2,TRBV19,TRBD1,TGTGCCAGTAAGGCAGGGGGTGGCTATGGCTACACCTTC,CASKAGGGYGYTF
-,TRBJ2-2,TRBV19,TRBD1,TGTGCCAGTAGTAGGGACAGGGTGGCCGGGGAGCTGTTTTTT,CASSRDRVAGELFF
-,TRBJ2-3,TRBV7-2,TRBD2,TGTGCCAGCAGCTTAACGGCACTAGCGAGCACAGATACGCAGTATTTT,CASSLTALASTDTQYF
-,TRBJ2-3,TRBV27,TRBD1,TGTGCCAGCAGTTTAAGGGACAGGGGAAGAAGGCGCACAGATACGCAGTATTTT,CASSLRDRGRRRTDTQYF
-,TRBJ2-3,TRBV29-1,TRBD2,TGCAGCGTTGAGGGACTAGCGGGGGGGCCCGGCACAGATACGCAGTATTTT,CSVEGLAGGPGTDTQYF
-,TRBJ1-2,TRBV20-1,TRBD1,TGCAGTGCTAGTCCGGGACAGGGAGTAAGTGGCTACACCTTC,CSASPGQGVSGYTF
-,TRBJ1-1,TRBV18,-,TGTGCCAGCTCACCGGACAAGGGGTCCACATCTGAAGCTTTCTTT,CASSPDKGSTSEAFF
-,TRBJ2-6,TRBV5-1,-,TGCGCCAGCTCGGAGCCAGGGCTCTCTGGGGCCAACGTCCTGACTTTC,CASSEPGLSGANVLTF
-,TRBJ1-1,TRBV9,-,TGTGCCAGCAGCCCGGCAGGCTTGAACACTGAAGCTTTCTTT,CASSPAGLNTEAFF
-,TRBJ1-5,TRBV6-6,-,TGTGCCAGCAGTTACGATCGGGGGGCCCGGCAGCCCCAGCATTTT,CASSYDRGARQPQHF
-,TRBJ1-2,TRBV3-1/TRBV3-2,-,TGTGCCAGCAGCCAATGGGGCGATGGCTACACCTTC,CASSQWGDGYTF
-,TRBJ2-7,TRBV4-2,-,TGTGCCAGCAGCCAACTGAGGGATATTAGCTCCTACGAGCAGTACTTC,CASSQLRDISSYEQYF
-,TRBJ1-2,TRBV5-1,TRBD1,TGCGCCAGCAGCTGGGGACAGGCCGTTTATGGCTACACCTTC,CASSWGQAVYGYTF
-,TRBJ2-3,TRBV7-3,TRBD2,TGTGCCAGCAGCTTAGGGACTACCCCAGATACGCAGTATTTT,CASSLGTTPDTQYF
-,TRBJ1-1,TRBV29-1,-,TGCAGCGTTGAAAGGGGCGGCGTCGCTGAAGCTTTCTTT,CSVERGGVAEAFF
few,TRBJ1-5,TRBV21-1,-,TGTGCCAACCTAGCCGGGAGTGATCAGCCCCAGCATTTT,CANLAGSDQPQHF
-,TRBJ2-4,TRBV10-1,TRBD1,TGCGCCAGCAGTGATACAGGGCCTCAGGGGGTAAAAAACATTCAGTACTTC,CASSDTGPQGVKNIQYF
-,TRBJ2-7,TRBV19,-,TGTGCCAGTAGTATAGATGGCAACTCCTACGAGCAGTACTTC,CASSIDGNSYEQYF
-,TRBJ1-3,TRBV6-6,-,TGTGCCAGCTGGGGGGGTTCTGGAAACACCATATATTTT,CASWGGSGNTIYF
few,TRBJ2-2,TRBV18,-,TGTGCCAGCCTTATCACATTACCACCCCGAGGGGAGCTGTTTTTT,CASLITLPPRGELFF
-,TRBJ1-4,TRBV28,-,TGTGCCAGCAGTTTATACTCCGGGGCAACTAATGAAAAACTGTTTTTT,CASSLYSGATNEKLFF
few,TRBJ2-7,TRBV9,TRBD1,TGTGCCAGCAGCCGGACAGGGGGCTTCTACGAGCAGTACTTC,CASSRTGGFYEQYF
-,TRBJ1-5,TRBV24-1,TRBD1,TGTGCCACCAGTGAAGGGACAGGCAATCAGCCCCAGCATTTT,CATSEGTGNQPQHF
-,TRBJ1-2,TRBV20-1,-,TGCAGTGCCCTGAGTAGCTACACCTTC,CSALSSYTF
-,TRBJ1-2,TRBV28,TRBD1,TGTGCCAGCACCCCCGGGGTACAGGGGGGAGATGGCTACACCTTC,CASTPGVQGGDGYTF
-,TRBJ1-2,TRBV4-2,TRBD1,TGTGCCAGCAGCCAACACCGGGACAGGGAGTATGGCTACACCTTC,CASSQHRDREYGYTF
-,TRBJ2-5,TRBV4-1,TRBD2,TGCGCCAGCAGCCACGGGGGGACGGAAAGGGAGACCCAGTACTTC,CASSHGGTERETQYF
-,TRBJ1-2,TRBV5-1,-,TGCGCCAGCCAGGGTCCGTATGGCTACACCTTC,CASQGPYGYTF
-,TRBJ2-5,TRBV12-3/TRBV12-4,-,TGTGCCAGCAGTGCTCAGGGGAAGACCCAGTACTTC,CASSAQGKTQYF
-,TRBJ1-1,TRBV30,-,TGTGCCTGGACACAGGGATTCACTGAAGCTTTCTTT,CAWTQGFTEAFF
-,TRBJ2-2,TRBV7-2,TRBD1,TGTGCCAGCAGCTTGGGACCGACAGGGGTTGTGGGGGAGCTGTTTTTT,CASSLGPTGVVGELFF
once,TRBJ2-7,TRBV14,-,TGTGCCAGCAGTAAAGGGTTGGACAGCTACGAGCAGTACTTC,CASSKGLDSYEQYF
-,TRBJ2-7,TRBV5-1,-,TGCGCCAGCAGCTTAGGGGTGCAGGGGGGTATAGGCGAGCAGTACTTC,CASSLGVQGGIGEQYF
-,TRBJ1-2,TRBV10-3,TRBD1,TGTGCCATCAGCGGACAGGGAGGGTACTATGGCTACACCTTC,CAISGQGGYYGYTF
-,TRBJ2-5,TRBV6-2/TRBV6-3,-,TGTGCCAGCAGTTACGGGGCAGGGGTGTCGGAGACCCAGTACTTC,CASSYGAGVSETQYF
-,TRBJ1-1,TRBV10-2,TRBD1,TGCGCCAGCAGTGATGAGTTGAGGACAGGGGGAAACACTGAAGCTTTCTTT,CASSDELRTGGNTEAFF
-,TRBJ1-2,TRBV6-5,-,TGTGCCAGCAGTCCCCTCGGCTATGGCTACACCTTC,CASSPLGYGYTF
once,TRBJ1-2,TRBV9,TRBD1,TGTGCCAGCAGCGCGACAGGGTTGTGGGGCTATGGCTACACCTTC,CASSATGLWGYGYTF
-,TRBJ2-3,TRBV10-3,-,TGTGCCATCAGTGAGTTTGCGGGGCCGGCAGATACGCAGTATTTT,CAISEFAGPADTQYF
few,TRBJ1-6,TRBV2,TRBD1,TGTGCCAGCAGTGCGGGACAGAAGTATAATTCACCCCTCCACTTT,CASSAGQKYNSPLHF
-,TRBJ2-7,TRBV7-2,-,TGTGCCAGCAGCCCCAACGGGGGGCGGGAGTACGAGCAGTACTTC,CASSPNGGREYEQYF
-,TRBJ1-6,TRBV2,TRBD1,TGTGCCAGCAGCTCGGGACAGGGGGCGGGTAATTCACCCCTCCACTTT,CASSSGQGAGNSPLHF
-,TRBJ1-1,TRBV7-9,-,TGTGCCAGCAGCTTCCAGGGAGGCACTGAAGCTTTCTTT,CASSFQGGTEAFF
-,TRBJ1-6,TRBV18,-,TGTGCCAGCTCACCTGGACAAACCAATTCACCCCTCCACTTT,CASSPGQTNSPLHF
-,TRBJ1-5,TRBV5-5,-,TGTGCCAGCAGCCCAGGGGACAATCAGCCCCAGCATTTT,CASSPGDNQPQHF